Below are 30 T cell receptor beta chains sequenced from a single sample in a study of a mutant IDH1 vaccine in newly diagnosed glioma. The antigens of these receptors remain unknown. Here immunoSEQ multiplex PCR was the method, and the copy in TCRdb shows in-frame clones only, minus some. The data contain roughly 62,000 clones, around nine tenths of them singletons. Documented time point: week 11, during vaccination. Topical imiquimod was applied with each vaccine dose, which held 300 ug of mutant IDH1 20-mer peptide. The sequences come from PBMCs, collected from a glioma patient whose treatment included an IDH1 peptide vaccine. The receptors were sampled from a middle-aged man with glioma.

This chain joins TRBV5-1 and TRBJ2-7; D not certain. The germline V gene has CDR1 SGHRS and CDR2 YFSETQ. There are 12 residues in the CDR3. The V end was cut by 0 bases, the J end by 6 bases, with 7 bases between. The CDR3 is CASSLGGSEQYF. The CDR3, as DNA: TGCGCCAGCAGCTTGGGAGGTTCCGAGCAGTACTTC.

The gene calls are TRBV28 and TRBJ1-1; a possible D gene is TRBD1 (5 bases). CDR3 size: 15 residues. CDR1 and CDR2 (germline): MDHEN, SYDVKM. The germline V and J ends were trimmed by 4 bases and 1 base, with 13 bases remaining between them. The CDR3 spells CASSSPRDGNTEAFF. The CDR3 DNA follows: TGTGCCAGCAGTTCCCCCCGGGACGGGAACACTGAAGCTTTCTTT.

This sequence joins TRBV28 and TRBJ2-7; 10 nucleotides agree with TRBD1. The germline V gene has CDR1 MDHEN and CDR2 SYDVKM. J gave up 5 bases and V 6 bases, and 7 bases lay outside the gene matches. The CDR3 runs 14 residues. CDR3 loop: CASRSGQGRHEQYF. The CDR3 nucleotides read TGTGCCAGCAGGTCGGGACAGGGGAGGCACGAGCAGTACTTC.

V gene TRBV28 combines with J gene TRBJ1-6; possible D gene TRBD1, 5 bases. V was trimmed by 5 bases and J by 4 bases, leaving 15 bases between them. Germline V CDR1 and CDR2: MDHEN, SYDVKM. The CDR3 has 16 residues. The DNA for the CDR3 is TGTGCCAGCAGTCCGGGGACCGTTTCTTATAATTCACCCCTCCACTTT. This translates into CASSPGTVSYNSPLHF.

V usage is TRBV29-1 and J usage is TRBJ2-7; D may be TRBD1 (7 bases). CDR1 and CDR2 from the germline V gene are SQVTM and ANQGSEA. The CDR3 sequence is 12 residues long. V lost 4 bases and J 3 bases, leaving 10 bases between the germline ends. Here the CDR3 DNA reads TGCAGCGTTGCCAGGGGGGACTACGAGCAGTACTTC. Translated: CSVARGDYEQYF.

CDR3 bases: TGCGCCAGCAGCCGGAGGACAGGGGCCAATCAGCCCCAGCATTTT. Its protein is CASSRRTGANQPQHF. The V gene is TRBV4-3, the J gene TRBJ1-5; 9 nucleotides agree with TRBD1. The CDR3 sequence is 15 residues long. Germline V gene lookup returns CDR1 LGHNA and CDR2 YSLEER. V shed 4 bases, J shed 3 bases, and the junction held 4 bases outside the gene matches.

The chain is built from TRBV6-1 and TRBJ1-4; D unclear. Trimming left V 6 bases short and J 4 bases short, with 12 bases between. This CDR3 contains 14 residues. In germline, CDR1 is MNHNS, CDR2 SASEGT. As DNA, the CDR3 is TGTGCCAGCAGGGGTACCCCGAATAATGAAAAACTGTTTTTT. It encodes CASRGTPNNEKLFF.

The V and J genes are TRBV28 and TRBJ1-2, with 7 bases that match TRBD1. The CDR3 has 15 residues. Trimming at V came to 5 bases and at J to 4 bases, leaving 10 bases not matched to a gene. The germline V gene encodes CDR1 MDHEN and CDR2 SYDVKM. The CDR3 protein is CASSPPPAGGYGYTF. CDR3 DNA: TGTGCCAGCAGTCCGCCCCCGGCAGGGGGCTATGGCTACACCTTC.

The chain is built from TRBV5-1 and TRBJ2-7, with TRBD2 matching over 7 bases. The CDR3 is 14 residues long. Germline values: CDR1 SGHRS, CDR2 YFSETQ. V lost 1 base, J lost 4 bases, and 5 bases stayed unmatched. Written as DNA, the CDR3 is TGCGCCAGCAGCTTGTTTGGGGAGGGGTACGAGCAGTACGTC. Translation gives CASSLFGEGYEQYV.

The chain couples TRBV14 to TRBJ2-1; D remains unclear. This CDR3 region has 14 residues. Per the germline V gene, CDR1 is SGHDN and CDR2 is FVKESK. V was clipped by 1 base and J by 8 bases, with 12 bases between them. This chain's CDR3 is CASSQAGYLHEQFF. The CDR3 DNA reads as TGTGCCAGCAGCCAAGCAGGTTACCTTCATGAGCAGTTCTTC.

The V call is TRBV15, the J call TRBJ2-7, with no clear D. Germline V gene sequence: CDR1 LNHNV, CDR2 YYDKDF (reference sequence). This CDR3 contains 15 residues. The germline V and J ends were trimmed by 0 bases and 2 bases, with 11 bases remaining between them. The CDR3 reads CATSRDLGDPYEQYF. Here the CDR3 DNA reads TGTGCCACCAGCAGAGACCTAGGAGATCCCTACGAGCAGTACTTC.

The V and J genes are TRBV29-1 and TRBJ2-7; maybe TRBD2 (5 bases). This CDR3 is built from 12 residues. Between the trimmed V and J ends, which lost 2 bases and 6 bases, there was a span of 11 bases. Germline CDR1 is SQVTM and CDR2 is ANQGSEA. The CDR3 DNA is TGCAGCGTTGAATTAGCCCGGGGCGAGCAGTACTTC. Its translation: CSVELARGEQYF.

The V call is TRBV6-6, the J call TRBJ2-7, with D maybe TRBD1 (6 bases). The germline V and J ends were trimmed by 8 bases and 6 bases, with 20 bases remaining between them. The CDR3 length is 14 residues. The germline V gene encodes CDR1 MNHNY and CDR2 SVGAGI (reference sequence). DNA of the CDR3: TGTGCCAGCGAGGACAGATACAAACTACGCGAGCAGTACTTC. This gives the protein CASEDRYKLREQYF.

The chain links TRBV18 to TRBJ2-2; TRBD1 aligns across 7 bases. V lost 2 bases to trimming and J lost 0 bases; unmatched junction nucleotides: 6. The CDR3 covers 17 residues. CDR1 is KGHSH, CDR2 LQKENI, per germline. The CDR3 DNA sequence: TGTGCCAGCTCACCAACATCCGGGACAGCGAACACCGGGGAGCTGTTTTTT. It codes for CASSPTSGTANTGELFF. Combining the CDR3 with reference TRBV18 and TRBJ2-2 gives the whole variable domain NAGVMQNPRHLVRRRGQEARLRCSPMKGHSHVYWYRQLPEEGLKFMVYLQKENIIDESGMPKERFSAEFPKEGPSILRIQQVVRGDSAAYFCASSPTSGTANTGELFFGEGSRLTVL.

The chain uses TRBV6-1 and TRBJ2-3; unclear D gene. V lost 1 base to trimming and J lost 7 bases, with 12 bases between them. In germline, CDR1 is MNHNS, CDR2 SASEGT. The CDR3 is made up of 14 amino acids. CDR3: CASSEGSRSHTQYF. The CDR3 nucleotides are TGTGCCAGCAGTGAAGGGTCCAGAAGCCATACGCAGTATTTT.

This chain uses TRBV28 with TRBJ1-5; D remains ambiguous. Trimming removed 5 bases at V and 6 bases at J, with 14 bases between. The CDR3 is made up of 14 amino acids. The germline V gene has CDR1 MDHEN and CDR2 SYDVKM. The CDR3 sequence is CASSTSPAVQPQHF. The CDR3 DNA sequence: TGTGCCAGCAGTACCAGCCCGGCGGTTCAGCCCCAGCATTTT.

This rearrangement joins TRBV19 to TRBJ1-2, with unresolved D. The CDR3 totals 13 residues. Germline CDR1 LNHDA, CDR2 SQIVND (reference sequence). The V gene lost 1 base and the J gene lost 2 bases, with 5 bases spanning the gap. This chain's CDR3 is CASSIAPNYGYTF. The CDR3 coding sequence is TGTGCCAGTAGTATAGCCCCCAACTATGGCTACACCTTC.

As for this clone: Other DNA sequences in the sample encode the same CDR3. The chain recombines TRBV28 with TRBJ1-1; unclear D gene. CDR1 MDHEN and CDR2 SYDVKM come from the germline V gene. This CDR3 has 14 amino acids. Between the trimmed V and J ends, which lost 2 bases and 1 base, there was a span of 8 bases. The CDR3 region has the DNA TGTGCCAGCAGTTTAGGGGAAGCGAACACTGAAGCTTTCTTT. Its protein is CASSLGEANTEAFF. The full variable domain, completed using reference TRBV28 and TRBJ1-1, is DVKVTQSSRYLVKRTGEKVFLECVQDMDHENMFWYRQDPGLGLRLIYFSYDVKMKEKGDIPEGYSVSREKKERFSLILESASTNQTSMYLCASSLGEANTEAFFGQGTRLTVV.

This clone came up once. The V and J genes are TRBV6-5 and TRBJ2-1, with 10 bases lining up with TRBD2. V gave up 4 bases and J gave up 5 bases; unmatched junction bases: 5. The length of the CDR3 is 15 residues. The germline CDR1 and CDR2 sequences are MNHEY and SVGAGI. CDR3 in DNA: TGTGCCAGCAGTTCCCGACTAGCGGGCCACAATGAGCAGTTCTTC. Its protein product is CASSSRLAGHNEQFF.

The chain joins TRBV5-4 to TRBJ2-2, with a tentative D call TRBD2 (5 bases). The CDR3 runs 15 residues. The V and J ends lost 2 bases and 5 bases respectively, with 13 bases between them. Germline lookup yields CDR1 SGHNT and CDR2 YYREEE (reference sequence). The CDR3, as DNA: TGTGCCAGCAGCTTCAACGGGATAGTAACCGGGGAGCTGTTTTTT. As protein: CASSFNGIVTGELFF.

The CDR3 region has the DNA TGTGCCAGCAGCCTCGATGGCAGGGAGGGTCAGCCCCAGCATTTT. This codes for CASSLDGREGQPQHF. The V gene is TRBV6-5, the J gene TRBJ1-5; weak D call: TRBD1 (5 bases). The V end was cut by 6 bases, the J end by 6 bases, with 18 bases between. Germline CDR1 is MNHEY and CDR2 is SVGAGI. The length of the CDR3 is 15 residues.

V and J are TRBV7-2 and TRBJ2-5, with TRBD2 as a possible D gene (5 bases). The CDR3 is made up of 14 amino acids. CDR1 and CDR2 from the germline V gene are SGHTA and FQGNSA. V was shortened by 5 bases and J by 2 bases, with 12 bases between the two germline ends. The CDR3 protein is CASSPGSGQETQYF. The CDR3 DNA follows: TGTGCCAGCAGCCCCGGCAGCGGACAAGAGACCCAGTACTTC. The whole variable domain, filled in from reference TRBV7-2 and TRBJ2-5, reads GAGVSQSPSNKVTEKGKDVELRCDPISGHTALYWYRQSLGQGLEFLIYFQGNSAPDKSGLPSDRFSAERTGGSVSTLTIQRTQQEDSAVYLCASSPGSGQETQYFGPGTRLLVL.

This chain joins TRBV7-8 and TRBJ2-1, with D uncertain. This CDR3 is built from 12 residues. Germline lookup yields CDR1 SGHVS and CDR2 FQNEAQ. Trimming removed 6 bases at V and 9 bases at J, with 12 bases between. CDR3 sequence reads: CASSPAVSEQFF. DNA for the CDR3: TGTGCCAGCAGTCCGGCGGTTAGTGAGCAGTTCTTC.

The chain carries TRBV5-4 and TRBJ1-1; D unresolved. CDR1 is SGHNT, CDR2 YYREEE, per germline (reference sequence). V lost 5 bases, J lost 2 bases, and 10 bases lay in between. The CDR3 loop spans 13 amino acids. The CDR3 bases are TGTGCCAGCAGGTGGGAGATCAACACTGAAGCTTTCTTT. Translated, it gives CASRWEINTEAFF.

The CDR3 DNA sequence: TGTGCCAGCAGTCAAGATTGGGCAGCTTTCTTT. It yields the protein CASSQDWAAFF. V and J are TRBV28 and TRBJ1-1; D ambiguous. In germline, CDR1 is MDHEN, CDR2 SYDVKM. V lost 5 bases and J 10 bases, leaving 11 bases between the germline ends. The CDR3 covers 11 residues.

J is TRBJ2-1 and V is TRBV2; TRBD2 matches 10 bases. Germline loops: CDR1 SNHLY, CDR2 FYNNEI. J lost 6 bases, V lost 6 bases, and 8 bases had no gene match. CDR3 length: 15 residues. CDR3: CASRAAGGGVNEQFF. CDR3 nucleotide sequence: TGTGCCAGCAGGGCAGCGGGAGGGGGGGTCAATGAGCAGTTCTTC.

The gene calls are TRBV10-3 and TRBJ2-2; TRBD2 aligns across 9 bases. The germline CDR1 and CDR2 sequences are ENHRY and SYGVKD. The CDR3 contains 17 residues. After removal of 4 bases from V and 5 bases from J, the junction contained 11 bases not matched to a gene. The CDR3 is CAISGLAGVVDTGELFF. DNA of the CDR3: TGTGCCATCAGTGGATTAGCGGGAGTGGTAGATACCGGGGAGCTGTTTTTT.

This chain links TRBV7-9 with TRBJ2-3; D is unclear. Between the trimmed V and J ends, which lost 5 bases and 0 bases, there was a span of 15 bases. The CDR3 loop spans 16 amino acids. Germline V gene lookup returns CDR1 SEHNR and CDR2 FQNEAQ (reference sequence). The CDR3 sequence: CASSTYSQPSTDTQYF. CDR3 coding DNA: TGTGCCAGCAGCACCTATAGCCAGCCTAGCACAGATACGCAGTATTTT.

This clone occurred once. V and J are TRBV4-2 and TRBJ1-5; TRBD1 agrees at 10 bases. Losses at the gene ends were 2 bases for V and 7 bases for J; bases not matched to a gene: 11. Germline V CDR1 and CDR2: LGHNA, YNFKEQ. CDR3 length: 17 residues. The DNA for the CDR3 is TGTGCCAGCAGCCAAACCCTCTCCGGACAGGGGGACCAGCCCCAGCATTTT. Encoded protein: CASSQTLSGQGDQPQHF.

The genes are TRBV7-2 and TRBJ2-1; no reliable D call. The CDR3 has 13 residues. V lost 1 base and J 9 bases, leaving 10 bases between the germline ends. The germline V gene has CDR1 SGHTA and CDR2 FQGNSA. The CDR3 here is CASSLEWGGEQFF. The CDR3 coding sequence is TGTGCCAGCAGCTTAGAATGGGGTGGTGAGCAGTTCTTC.